This T cell receptor beta chain was recovered during a study of spatial heterogeneity in lung cancer. General observations from the study: Counts of expanded alpha and beta TCRs within tumors tracked the tumor nonsynonymous mutation count.

This clonotype was recorded many times. Its antigen is undetermined. Being off target in a library aimed at alpha chains, this beta chain has a size of little meaning. The J segment lost 8 bases and the V segment lost 5 bases, leaving 11 bases of the junction unmatched. Germline-derived CDR1 and CDR2 are SGHVS and FQNEAQ. This CDR3 is 16 amino acids long. MiXCR was run by TCRdb on the 5' RACE reads, yielding one entry per CDR3 protein. The sample has roughly 9,000 distinct CDR3 sequences; about 5.7% are singletons. Time point indicated: sample taken at primary tumor resection. The rearrangement uses TRBV7-8 and TRBJ1-6, with 8 bases that match TRBD1. This clonotype originated in a male donor with early-stage non-small cell lung cancer. Source: lung tumor tissue, taken at surgery. The CDR3 is CASSRQGIGRHSPLHF. Written as DNA, the CDR3 is TGTGCCAGCAGCAGACAGGGGATCGGGCGACATTCACCCCTCCACTTT.